The clone carrying this TCR beta chain has only a few counts. Its antigen is undetermined. The patients, who ranged from 18 to 65 in age, presented with newly diagnosed hyperthyroidism lasting under 2 months. The data were obtained in a study of T cells in Graves' hyperthyroidism and ophthalmopathy. General study points: Ophthalmopathy and stable hyperthyroidism were separated by a 13 V-J model.

Germline V gene sequence: CDR1 SGHVS, CDR2 FQNEAQ. Trimming took 3 bases from V and 6 from J, leaving 12 bases between them. The CDR3 length is 13 residues. Using RNA transcripts as the source, TCR beta CDR3 regions were amplified. Using the HTBI primer set, a first-round RT-PCR was run on the TCR CDR3. TCRdb re-called the multiplex PCR reads through MiXCR, storing one row per CDR3 protein. The repertoire holds approximately 400,000 distinct CDR3 sequences, with around 14% as singletons. The sequence was obtained from a woman aged 60-75 years with Graves' hyperthyroidism. The sequencing input was blood. The rearrangement joins TRBV7-8 to TRBJ2-7; perhaps TRBD1 as D (5 bases). CDR3 in DNA: TGTGCCAGCAGCTTTAAAGGGGTGGGCGAGCAGTACTTC. Its protein product is CASSFKGVGEQYF.